The rows below give T cell receptor beta chains drawn from one sample of a study of T-cell memory formation after mild COVID-19. TCRdb fed the 5' RACE reads into MiXCR, producing one record per CDR3 protein. This table holds 300,000 to 400,000 distinct CDR3 sequences, under 25% found once. Sequenced input: PBMCs or a T cell subset sorted from them (not recorded which). The receptor source for this set is an adult woman who had mild COVID-19 (a few samples of this study predate the infection). Cell type and time point are not known. The CDR3 runs from the conserved cysteine through the conserved F or W. The D gene is left open where the match is weak. A row's size may be missing; if present it is once, few, many or a size class.

J gene,clone size,D gene,V gene,CDR3 protein,CDR3 DNA
TRBJ1-5,NA,NA,TRBV12-3/TRBV12-4,CASSFGSGEQPQHF,TGTGCCAGCAGTTTTGGATCAGGTGAACAGCCCCAGCATTTT
TRBJ2-3,NA,NA,TRBV6-1,CASSITRIADTQYF,TGTGCCAGCAGTATTACAAGGATCGCGGATACGCAGTATTTT
TRBJ2-3,NA,NA,TRBV29-1,CSVEAAYTDTQYF,TGCAGCGTTGAAGCAGCCTACACAGATACGCAGTATTTT
TRBJ1-2,few,NA,TRBV12-3/TRBV12-4,CASSLSSGTLYGYTF,TGTGCCAGCAGTTTAAGTTCAGGGACCCTCTATGGCTACACCTTC
TRBJ1-5,NA,NA,TRBV28,CASSSPGAGSQPQHF,TGTGCCAGCAGCTCCCCAGGGGCAGGGAGTCAGCCCCAGCATTTT
TRBJ2-7,NA,NA,TRBV4-1,CASSQVRDEQYF,TGCGCCAGCAGCCAAGTCCGGGACGAGCAGTACTTC
TRBJ2-5,NA,NA,TRBV12-3/TRBV12-4,CASSEAPGSVEYF,TGTGCCAGCAGCGAGGCCCCTGGATCAGTCGAGTACTTC
TRBJ1-4,few,NA,TRBV18,CASSPPGVNEKLFF,TGTGCCAGCTCACCACCAGGGGTAAATGAAAAACTGTTTTTT
TRBJ2-5,NA,NA,TRBV3-1,CASSHRTYEETQYF,TGTGCCAGCAGCCACCGGACTTACGAAGAGACCCAGTACTTC
TRBJ2-3,few,TRBD2,TRBV20-1,CSASPLAGFTDTQYF,TGCAGTGCTAGCCCCCTAGCGGGGTTTACAGATACGCAGTATTTT
TRBJ1-1,NA,TRBD1,TRBV7-9,CASSLAQGGAFF,TGTGCCAGCAGCTTAGCTCAGGGGGGAGCTTTCTTT
TRBJ2-1,NA,NA,TRBV7-2,CASSLTYSSYNEQFF,TGTGCCAGCAGCCTGACTTACAGCTCCTACAATGAGCAGTTCTTC
TRBJ1-1,NA,NA,TRBV12-3/TRBV12-4,CASSSPQGNTEAFF,TGTGCCAGCAGTTCGCCTCAGGGGAACACTGAAGCTTTCTTT
TRBJ1-1,NA,NA,TRBV5-1,CASSLEAFMNTEAFF,TGCGCCAGCAGCTTGGAGGCCTTTATGAACACTGAAGCTTTCTTT
TRBJ2-2,NA,TRBD2,TRBV18,CASSSAGVYTGELFF,TGTGCCAGCTCATCGGCGGGAGTTTACACCGGGGAGCTGTTTTTT
TRBJ1-5,NA,NA,TRBV20-1,CSAARDVSNQPQHF,TGCAGTGCTGCCAGGGACGTCAGCAATCAGCCCCAGCATTTT
TRBJ1-5,NA,NA,TRBV19,CASRARGNRDQPQHF,TGTGCCAGTAGGGCCCGGGGCAACCGGGATCAGCCCCAGCATTTT
TRBJ1-5,NA,NA,TRBV7-8,CASSFQIGRLNQPQHF,TGTGCCAGCAGCTTTCAAATCGGGCGGCTAAATCAGCCCCAGCATTTT
TRBJ2-3,few,NA,TRBV2,CASSVLGGDTQYF,TGTGCCAGCAGTGTCCTTGGGGGAGATACGCAGTATTTT
TRBJ2-1,NA,NA,TRBV5-1,CASSLRESSYNEQFF,TGCGCCAGCAGCTTGAGGGAAAGCTCCTACAATGAGCAGTTCTTC
TRBJ2-7,few,TRBD1,TRBV7-9,CASSLDGTGTREQYF,TGTGCCAGCAGCTTAGATGGGACAGGGACCCGCGAGCAGTACTTC
TRBJ2-6,NA,NA,TRBV24-1,CAASAFSGANVLTF,TGTGCCGCCTCGGCGTTCTCTGGGGCCAACGTCCTGACTTTC
TRBJ1-1,NA,TRBD1,TRBV29-1,CSVLRGGAGEAFF,TGCAGCGTTTTGAGAGGGGGCGCGGGTGAAGCTTTCTTT
TRBJ2-3,many,NA,TRBV5-4,CASSLSPGSPDTQYF,TGTGCCAGCAGCTTGTCACCAGGGAGTCCAGATACGCAGTATTTT
TRBJ2-1,NA,NA,TRBV4-3,CASSPGSLVNEQFF,TGCGCCAGCAGCCCCGGGTCCCTCGTCAATGAGCAGTTCTTC
TRBJ2-2,many,NA,TRBV2,CASLEESWGELFF,TGTGCCAGCCTCGAGGAATCGTGGGGGGAGCTGTTTTTT
TRBJ2-2,NA,NA,TRBV30,CAWREGGEETGELFF,TGTGCCTGGAGGGAAGGAGGGGAAGAAACCGGGGAGCTGTTTTTT
TRBJ1-1,NA,NA,TRBV5-1,CASSLGGFMNTEAFF,TGCGCCAGCAGCTTGGGTGGGTTTATGAACACTGAAGCTTTCTTT
TRBJ2-1,few,NA,TRBV30,CAWSRWVGEQFF,TGTGCCTGGAGTAGATGGGTCGGCGAGCAGTTCTTC
TRBJ2-5,once,TRBD1,TRBV12-3/TRBV12-4,CASSTGAETQYF,TGTGCCAGCAGTACAGGGGCTGAGACCCAGTACTTC
TRBJ1-1,few,TRBD1,TRBV5-1,CASSVSGGHTEAFF,TGCGCCAGCAGCGTATCAGGGGGTCACACTGAAGCTTTCTTT